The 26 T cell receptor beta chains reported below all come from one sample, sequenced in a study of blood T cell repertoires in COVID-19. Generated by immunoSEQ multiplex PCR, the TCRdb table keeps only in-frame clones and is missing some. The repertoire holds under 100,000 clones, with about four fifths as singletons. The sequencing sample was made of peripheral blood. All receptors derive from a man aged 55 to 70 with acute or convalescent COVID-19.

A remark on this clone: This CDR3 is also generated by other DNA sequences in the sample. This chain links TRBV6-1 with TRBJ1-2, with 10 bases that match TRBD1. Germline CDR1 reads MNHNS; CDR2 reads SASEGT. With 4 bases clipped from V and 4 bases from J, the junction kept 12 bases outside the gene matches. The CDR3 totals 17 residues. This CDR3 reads CASSGGTGASSSYGYTF. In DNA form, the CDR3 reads TGTGCCAGCAGTGGGGGGACAGGGGCTTCCTCCTCCTATGGCTACACCTTC.

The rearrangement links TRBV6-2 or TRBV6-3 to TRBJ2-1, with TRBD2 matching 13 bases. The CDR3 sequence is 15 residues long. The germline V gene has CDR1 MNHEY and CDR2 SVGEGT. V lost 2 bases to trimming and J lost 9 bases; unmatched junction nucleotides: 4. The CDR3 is CASSYGLAGVGEQFF. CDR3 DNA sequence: TGTGCCAGCAGTTACGGACTAGCGGGAGTTGGTGAGCAGTTCTTC.

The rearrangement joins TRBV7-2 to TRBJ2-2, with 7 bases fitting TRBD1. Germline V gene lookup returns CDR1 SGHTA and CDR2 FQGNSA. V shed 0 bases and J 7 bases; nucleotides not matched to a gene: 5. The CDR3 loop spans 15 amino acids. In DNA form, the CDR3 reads TGTGCCAGCAGCTTAGCATTACAGGGGTACGGGGAGCTGTTTTTT. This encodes CASSLALQGYGELFF.

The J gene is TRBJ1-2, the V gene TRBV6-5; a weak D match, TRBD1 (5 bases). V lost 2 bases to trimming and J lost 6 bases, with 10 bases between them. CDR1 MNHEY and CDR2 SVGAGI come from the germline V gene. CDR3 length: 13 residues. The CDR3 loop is CASSYGGANGYTF. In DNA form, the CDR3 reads TGTGCCAGCAGTTACGGCGGGGCGAATGGCTACACCTTC.

CDR3 sequence (DNA): TGTGCCAGCAGCTACCGACATGACAATGAGCAGTTCTTC. This translates into CASSYRHDNEQFF. The chain joins TRBV7-2 to TRBJ2-1; D unresolved. V lost 4 bases to trimming and J lost 5 bases, with 9 bases between them. The CDR3 has 13 residues. Germline V gene sequence: CDR1 SGHTA, CDR2 FQGNSA.

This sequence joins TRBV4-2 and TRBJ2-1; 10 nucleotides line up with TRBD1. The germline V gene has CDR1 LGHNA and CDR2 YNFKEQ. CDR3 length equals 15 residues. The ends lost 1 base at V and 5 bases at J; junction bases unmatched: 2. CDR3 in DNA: TGTGCCAGCAGCCAAGGGACAGGGGGGGACAATGAGCAGTTCTTC. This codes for CASSQGTGGDNEQFF.

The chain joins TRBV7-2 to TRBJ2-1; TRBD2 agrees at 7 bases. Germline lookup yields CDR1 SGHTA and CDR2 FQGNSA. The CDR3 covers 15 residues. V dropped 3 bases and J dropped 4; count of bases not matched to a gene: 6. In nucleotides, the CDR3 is TGTGCCAGCAGCTTGCAAAGCGGGGTTTACAATGAGCAGTTCTTC. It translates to CASSLQSGVYNEQFF. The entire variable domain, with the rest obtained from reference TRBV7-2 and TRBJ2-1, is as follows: GAGVSQSPSNKVTEKGKDVELRCDPISGHTALYWYRQSLGQGLEFLIYFQGNSAPDKSGLPSDRFSAERTGGSVSTLTIQRTQQEDSAVYLCASSLQSGVYNEQFFGPGTRLTVL.

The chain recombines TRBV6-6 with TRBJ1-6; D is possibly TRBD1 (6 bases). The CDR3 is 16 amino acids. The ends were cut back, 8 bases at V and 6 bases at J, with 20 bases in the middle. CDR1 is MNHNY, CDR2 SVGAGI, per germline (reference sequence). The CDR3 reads CASGFGLRTVNSPLHF. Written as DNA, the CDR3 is TGTGCCAGCGGATTCGGTTTAAGGACAGTTAATTCACCCCTCCACTTT.

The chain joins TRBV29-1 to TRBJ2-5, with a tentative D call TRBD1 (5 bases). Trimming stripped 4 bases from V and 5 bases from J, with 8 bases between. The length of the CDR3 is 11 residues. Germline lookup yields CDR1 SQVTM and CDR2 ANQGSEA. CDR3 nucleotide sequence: TGCAGCGTTGGAACAGGCGAGACCCAGTACTTC. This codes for CSVGTGETQYF.

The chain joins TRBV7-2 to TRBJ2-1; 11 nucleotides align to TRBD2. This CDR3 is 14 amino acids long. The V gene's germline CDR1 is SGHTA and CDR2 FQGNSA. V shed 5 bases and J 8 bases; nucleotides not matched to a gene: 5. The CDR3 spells CASSRLAGWDEQFF. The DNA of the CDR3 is TGTGCCAGCAGCAGACTAGCGGGGTGGGATGAGCAGTTCTTC. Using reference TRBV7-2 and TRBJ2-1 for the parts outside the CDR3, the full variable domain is GAGVSQSPSNKVTEKGKDVELRCDPISGHTALYWYRQSLGQGLEFLIYFQGNSAPDKSGLPSDRFSAERTGGSVSTLTIQRTQQEDSAVYLCASSRLAGWDEQFFGPGTRLTVL.

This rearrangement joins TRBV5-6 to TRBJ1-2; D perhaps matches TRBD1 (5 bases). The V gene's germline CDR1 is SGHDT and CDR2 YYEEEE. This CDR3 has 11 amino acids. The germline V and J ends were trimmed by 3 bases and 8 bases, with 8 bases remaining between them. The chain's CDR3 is CASSSGGGYTF. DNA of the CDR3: TGTGCCAGCAGCTCGGGGGGAGGCTACACCTTC.

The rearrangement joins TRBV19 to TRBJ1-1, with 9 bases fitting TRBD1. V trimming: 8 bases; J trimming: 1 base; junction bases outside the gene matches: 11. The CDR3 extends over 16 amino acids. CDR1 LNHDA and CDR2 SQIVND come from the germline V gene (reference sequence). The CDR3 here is CASSAEPGQGNTEAFF. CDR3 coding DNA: TGTGCCAGTTCAGCAGAACCGGGACAGGGGAACACTGAAGCTTTCTTT.

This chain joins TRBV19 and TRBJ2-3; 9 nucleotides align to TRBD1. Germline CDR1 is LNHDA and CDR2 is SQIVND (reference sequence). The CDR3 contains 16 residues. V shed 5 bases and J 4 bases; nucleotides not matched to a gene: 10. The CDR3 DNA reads TGTGCCAGTAGTTTCCGGGACAGGGAGATGGCAGATACGCAGTATTTT. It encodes CASSFRDREMADTQYF.

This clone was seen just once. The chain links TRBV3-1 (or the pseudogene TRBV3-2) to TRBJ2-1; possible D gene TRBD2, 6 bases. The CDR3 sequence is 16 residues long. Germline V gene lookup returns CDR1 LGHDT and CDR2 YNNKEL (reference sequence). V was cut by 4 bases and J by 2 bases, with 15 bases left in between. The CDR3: CASSPPAAGTYNEQFF. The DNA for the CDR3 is TGTGCCAGCAGCCCGCCGGCCGCGGGAACCTACAATGAGCAGTTCTTC.

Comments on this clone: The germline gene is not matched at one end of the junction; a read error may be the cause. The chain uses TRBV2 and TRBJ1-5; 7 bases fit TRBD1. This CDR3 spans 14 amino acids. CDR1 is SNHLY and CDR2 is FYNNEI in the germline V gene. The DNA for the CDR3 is TGTGCCAGCAGCCACCGGGACAGCAGTCAGCCCCAGCATTTT. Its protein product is CASSHRDSSQPQHF.

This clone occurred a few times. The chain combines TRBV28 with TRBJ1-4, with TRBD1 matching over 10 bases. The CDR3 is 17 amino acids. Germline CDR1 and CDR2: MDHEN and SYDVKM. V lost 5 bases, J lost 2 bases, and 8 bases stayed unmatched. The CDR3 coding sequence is TGTGCCAGCAGTCGCACGAGACAGGGGGCTACTAATGAAAAACTGTTTTTT. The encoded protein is CASSRTRQGATNEKLFF.

CDR3 loop: CASSQTGIAASPLHF. As DNA, the CDR3 is TGTGCCAGCAGTCAGACAGGGATTGCCGCCTCACCCCTCCACTTT. The chain links TRBV28 to TRBJ1-6, with TRBD1 matching over 7 bases. Germline assignment: CDR1 MDHEN and CDR2 SYDVKM. Germline trimming cut 5 bases from V and 10 bases from J; bases unmatched to any gene: 11. This CDR3 spans 15 amino acids.

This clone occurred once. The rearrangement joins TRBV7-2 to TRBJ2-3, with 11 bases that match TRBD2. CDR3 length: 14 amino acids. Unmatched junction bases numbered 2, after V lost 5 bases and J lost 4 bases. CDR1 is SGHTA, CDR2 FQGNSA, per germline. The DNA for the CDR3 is TGTGCCAGCAGCGGGGGACTAGCGGCAGATACGCAGTATTTT. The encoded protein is CASSGGLAADTQYF. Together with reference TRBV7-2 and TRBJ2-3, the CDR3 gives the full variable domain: GAGVSQSPSNKVTEKGKDVELRCDPISGHTALYWYRQSLGQGLEFLIYFQGNSAPDKSGLPSDRFSAERTGGSVSTLTIQRTQQEDSAVYLCASSGGLAADTQYFGPGTRLTVL.

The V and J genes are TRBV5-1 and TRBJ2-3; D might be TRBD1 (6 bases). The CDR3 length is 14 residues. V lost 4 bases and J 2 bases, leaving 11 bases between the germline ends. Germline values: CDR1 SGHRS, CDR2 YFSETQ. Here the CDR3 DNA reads TGCGCCAGCAGCAGCCGGGACACCACAGATACGCAGTATTTT. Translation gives CASSSRDTTDTQYF.

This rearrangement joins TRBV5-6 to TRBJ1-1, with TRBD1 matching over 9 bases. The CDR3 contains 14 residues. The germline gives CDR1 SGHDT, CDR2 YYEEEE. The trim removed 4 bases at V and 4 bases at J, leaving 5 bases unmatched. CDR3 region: CASSPGTGITEAFF. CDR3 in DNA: TGTGCCAGCAGCCCCGGGACAGGGATCACTGAAGCTTTCTTT.

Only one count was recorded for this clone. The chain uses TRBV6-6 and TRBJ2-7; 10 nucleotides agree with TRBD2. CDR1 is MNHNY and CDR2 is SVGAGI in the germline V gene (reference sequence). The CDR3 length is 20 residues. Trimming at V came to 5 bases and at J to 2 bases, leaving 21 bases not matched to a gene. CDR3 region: CASSPRKGISGRPGTYEQYF. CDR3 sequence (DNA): TGTGCCAGCAGTCCCCGAAAGGGGATTAGCGGGAGGCCAGGCACCTACGAGCAGTACTTC.

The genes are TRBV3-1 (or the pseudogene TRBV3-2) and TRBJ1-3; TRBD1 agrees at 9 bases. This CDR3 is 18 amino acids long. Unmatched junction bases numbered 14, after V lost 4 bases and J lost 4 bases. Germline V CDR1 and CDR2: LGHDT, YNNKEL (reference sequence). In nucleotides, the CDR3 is TGTGCCAGCAGCCTGACCCCGGGACAGGGCCCATACGGAAACACCATATATTTT. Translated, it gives CASSLTPGQGPYGNTIYF.

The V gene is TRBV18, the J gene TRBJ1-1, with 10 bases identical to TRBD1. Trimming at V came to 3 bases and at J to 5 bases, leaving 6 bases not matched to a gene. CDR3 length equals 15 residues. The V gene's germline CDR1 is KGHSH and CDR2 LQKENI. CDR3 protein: CASSPIGQGGTEAFF. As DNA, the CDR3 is TGTGCCAGCTCACCCATAGGACAGGGGGGGACTGAAGCTTTCTTT.

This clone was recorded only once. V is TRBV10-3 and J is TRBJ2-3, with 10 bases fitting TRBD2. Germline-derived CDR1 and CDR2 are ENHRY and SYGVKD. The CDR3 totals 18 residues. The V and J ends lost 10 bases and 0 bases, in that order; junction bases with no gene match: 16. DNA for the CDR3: TGTGCCACCCGAAGAAATAGCGGGGGGAAATCTAGCACAGATACGCAGTATTTT. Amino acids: CATRRNSGGKSSTDTQYF.

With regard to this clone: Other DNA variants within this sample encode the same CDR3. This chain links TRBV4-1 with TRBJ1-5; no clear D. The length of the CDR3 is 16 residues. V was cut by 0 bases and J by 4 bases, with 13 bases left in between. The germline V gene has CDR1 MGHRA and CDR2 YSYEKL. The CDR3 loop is CASSQDGGIGNQPQHF. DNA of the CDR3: TGCGCCAGCAGCCAAGATGGCGGAATAGGTAATCAGCCCCAGCATTTT.

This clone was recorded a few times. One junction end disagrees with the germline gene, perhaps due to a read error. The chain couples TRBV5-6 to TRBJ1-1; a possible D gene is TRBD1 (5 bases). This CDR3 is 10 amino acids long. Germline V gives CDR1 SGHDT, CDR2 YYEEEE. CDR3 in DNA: TGTGCCAGCACCTGGATGGGGGGTCTCTTT. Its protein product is CASTWMGGLF.